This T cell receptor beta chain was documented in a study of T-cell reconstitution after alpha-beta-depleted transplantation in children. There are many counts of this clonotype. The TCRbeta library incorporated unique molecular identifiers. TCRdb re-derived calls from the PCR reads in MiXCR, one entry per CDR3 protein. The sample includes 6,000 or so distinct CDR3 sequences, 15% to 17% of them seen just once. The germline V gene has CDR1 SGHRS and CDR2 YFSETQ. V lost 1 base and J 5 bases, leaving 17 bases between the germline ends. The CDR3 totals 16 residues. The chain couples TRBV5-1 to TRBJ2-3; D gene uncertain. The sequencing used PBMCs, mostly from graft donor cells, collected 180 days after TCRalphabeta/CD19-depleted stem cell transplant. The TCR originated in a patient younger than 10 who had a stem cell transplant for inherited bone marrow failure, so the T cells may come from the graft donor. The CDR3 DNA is TGCGCCAGCAGCTTGTTCGGGTTTTCCCCCGTAGATACGCAGTATTTT. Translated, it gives CASSLFGFSPVDTQYF.